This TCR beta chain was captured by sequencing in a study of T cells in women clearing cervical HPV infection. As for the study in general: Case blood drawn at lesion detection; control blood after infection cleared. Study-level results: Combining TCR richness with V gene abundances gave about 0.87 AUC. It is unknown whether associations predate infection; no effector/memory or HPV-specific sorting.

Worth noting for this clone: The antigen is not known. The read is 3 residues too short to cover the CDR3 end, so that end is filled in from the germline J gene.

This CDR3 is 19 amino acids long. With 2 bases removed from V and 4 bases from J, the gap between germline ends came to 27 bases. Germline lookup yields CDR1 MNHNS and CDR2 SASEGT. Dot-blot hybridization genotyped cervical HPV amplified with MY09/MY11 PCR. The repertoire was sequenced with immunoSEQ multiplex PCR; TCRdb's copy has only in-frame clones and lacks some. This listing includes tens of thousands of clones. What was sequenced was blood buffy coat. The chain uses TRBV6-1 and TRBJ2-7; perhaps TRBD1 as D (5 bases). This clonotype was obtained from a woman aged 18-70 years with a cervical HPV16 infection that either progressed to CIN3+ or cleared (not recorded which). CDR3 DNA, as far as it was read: TGTGCCAGCAGTGAAATCGCTCGACAGCTCCGAAAGCGCCCTTACGAG. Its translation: CASSEIARQLRKRPYE. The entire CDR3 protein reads CASSEIARQLRKRPYEQYF.